This TCR beta chain was identified during a study of shared clonotypes between healthy human individuals. CDR1 and CDR2 (germline): SEHNR, FQNEAQ (reference sequence). This CDR3 has 15 amino acids. V was cut by 0 bases and J by 6 bases, with 15 bases left in between. The DNA input per sorted-subset replicate PCR was 200 ng, corresponding to some 30,000 T cell genomes. Method: immunoSEQ multiplex PCR; TCRdb's copy keeps in-frame clones and lacks some. The sample has 2 million to 2.5 million clones, around 93% seen once. The rearrangement joins TRBV7-9 to TRBJ2-7, with D possibly TRBD2 on 6 matching bases. Sequencing was carried out using naive CD4+ T cells from PBMCs. The sample's subset: CD45RA+ positively selected. This TCR derives from a man aged 18 to 30 in good health. Some clones in this sample may be carry-over from other donors' samples. CDR3 in amino acids: CASSLARGRSAEQYF. CDR3 DNA: TGTGCCAGCAGCTTAGCCCGAGGGAGGTCGGCCGAGCAGTACTTC.